This record concerns one T cell receptor beta chain sequence. Trimming at V came to 3 bases and at J to 5 bases, leaving 8 bases not matched to a gene. This CDR3 has 15 residues. Looked up from germline, CDR1 is MGHRA and CDR2 is YSYEKL. These data come from a study of shared clonotypes between healthy human individuals. Here immunoSEQ multiplex PCR was the method, and the copy in TCRdb shows in-frame clones only, minus some. The repertoire holds roughly 1,000,000 clones, more than 75% seen once, with 0.5% to 0.6% in the top ten. What was sequenced was memory CD4+ T cells from PBMCs. Subset here: CD45RA-negative fraction. This sequence was found in a man aged 18 to 35 in good health. Some clones in this sample may be carry-over from other donors' samples. V usage is TRBV4-1 and J usage is TRBJ1-1; the match to TRBD1 covers 8 bases. CDR3 sequence reads: CASSQGRTGQTEAFF. The CDR3 DNA reads as TGCGCCAGCAGCCAGGGTCGGACAGGGCAAACTGAAGCTTTCTTT.